This note documents a single T cell receptor beta chain sequence. Its cognate antigen is unknown. The CDR3 sequence is 13 residues long. Germline-derived CDR1 and CDR2 are SGHVS and FQNEAQ. TCRdb's table, derived via immunoSEQ multiplex PCR, lists solely in-frame clones and lacks some. The table lists tens of thousands of clones, approximately 86% of them singletons. The data are from a study of T cells in localized non-small cell lung cancer. Study-level points and caveats: Maximal T cell clonality occurred in uninvolved adjacent lung, with tumor ranking below it. Among blood samples, higher T cell density accompanied longer overall survival. Among the top 100 tumor clones, a median about 57 appeared in adjacent lung. Sequencing involved a lone tumor region, leaving heterogeneity possible.

This TCR was recovered from a female donor with stage II lung adenocarcinoma. Sequences were derived from PBMCs, sampled before any cancer treatment. V gene TRBV7-8 combines with J gene TRBJ2-5; D is uncertain. With the DNA end fitting TRBJ2-7 better, the J assignment may be wrong. The CDR3 is CASSRLGWDEQYF. CDR3 bases: TGTGCCAGCAGCCGTTTAGGGTGGGACGAGCAGTACTTC.